The TCR beta chain under discussion was sequenced for a study of Graves' ophthalmopathy and Graves' hyperthyroidism. Study-wide findings and caveats: The authors also found most expanded thyroid clonotypes above 0.001 frequency in blood. From stable hyperthyroidism, ophthalmopathy was separated by a 13-signature model with around 90% sensitivity and under 84% specificity.

TCR beta CDR3 regions were amplified from RNA transcripts. In the first round, RT-PCR was carried out with HTBI primers, and a multiplex PCR formed the second round. TCRdb analysed the multiplex PCR reads with MiXCR anew, one entry per CDR3 protein. In the table there are approximately 640,000 distinct CDR3 sequences, over 40% of which are singletons. Note on this clonotype: Its target is unknown. The junction departs from germline at one end; a sequencing error may be responsible.

Diagnosis relied on clinical symptoms, serum thyroxine, TRAb, thyroid ultrasound and orbital computed tomography. What supplied the PBMCs was roughly 10 ml of fresh peripheral blood. The CDR3 spans 13 residues. Germline V gene data show CDR1 as WSHSY and CDR2 as SAAADI. Sequenced input: peripheral blood. This clonotype was obtained from an adult man with Graves' ophthalmopathy. The chain joins TRBV10-2 to TRBJ1-6; no clear D gene. CDR3 loop: CASSYQAYSPLHF. CDR3 nucleotides: TGTGCCAGCAGTTACCAAGCGTATTCACCCCTCCACTTT.